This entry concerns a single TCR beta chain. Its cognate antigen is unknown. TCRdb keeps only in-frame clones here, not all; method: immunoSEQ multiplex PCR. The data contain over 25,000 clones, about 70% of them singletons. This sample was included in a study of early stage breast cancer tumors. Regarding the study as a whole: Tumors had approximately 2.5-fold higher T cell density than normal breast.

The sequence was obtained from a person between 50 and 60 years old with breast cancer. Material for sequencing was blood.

The CDR3 DNA follows: TGTGCCAGCAGCCTAAGTATTCGAGAGACCCAGTACTTC. Residues: CASSLSIRETQYF. The rearrangement joins TRBV27 to TRBJ2-5, with D unresolved. This CDR3 has 13 amino acids. Trimming pared 6 bases from V and 4 bases from J, leaving 12 bases between. The germline V gene has CDR1 MNHEY and CDR2 SMNVEV (reference sequence).